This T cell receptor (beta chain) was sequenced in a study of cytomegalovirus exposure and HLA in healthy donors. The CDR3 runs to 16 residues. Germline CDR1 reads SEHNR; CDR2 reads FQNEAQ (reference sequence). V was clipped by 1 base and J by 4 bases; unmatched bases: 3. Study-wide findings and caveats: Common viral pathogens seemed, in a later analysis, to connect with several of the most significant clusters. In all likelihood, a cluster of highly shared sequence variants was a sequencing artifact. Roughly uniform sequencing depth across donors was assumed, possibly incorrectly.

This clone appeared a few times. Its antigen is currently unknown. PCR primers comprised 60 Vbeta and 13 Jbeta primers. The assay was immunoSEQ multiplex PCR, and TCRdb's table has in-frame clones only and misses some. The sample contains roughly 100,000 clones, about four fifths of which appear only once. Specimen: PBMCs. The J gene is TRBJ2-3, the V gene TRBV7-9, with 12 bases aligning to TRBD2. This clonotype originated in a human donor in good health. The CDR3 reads CASSLGLAGVSDTQYF. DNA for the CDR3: TGTGCCAGCAGCTTAGGACTAGCGGGAGTATCAGATACGCAGTATTTT. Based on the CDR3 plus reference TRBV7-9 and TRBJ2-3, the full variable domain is DTGVSQNPRHKITKRGQNVTFRCDPISEHNRLYWYRQTLGQGPEFLTYFQNEAQLEKSRLLSDRFSAERPKGSFSTLEIQRTEQGDSAMYLCASSLGLAGVSDTQYFGPGTRLTVL.